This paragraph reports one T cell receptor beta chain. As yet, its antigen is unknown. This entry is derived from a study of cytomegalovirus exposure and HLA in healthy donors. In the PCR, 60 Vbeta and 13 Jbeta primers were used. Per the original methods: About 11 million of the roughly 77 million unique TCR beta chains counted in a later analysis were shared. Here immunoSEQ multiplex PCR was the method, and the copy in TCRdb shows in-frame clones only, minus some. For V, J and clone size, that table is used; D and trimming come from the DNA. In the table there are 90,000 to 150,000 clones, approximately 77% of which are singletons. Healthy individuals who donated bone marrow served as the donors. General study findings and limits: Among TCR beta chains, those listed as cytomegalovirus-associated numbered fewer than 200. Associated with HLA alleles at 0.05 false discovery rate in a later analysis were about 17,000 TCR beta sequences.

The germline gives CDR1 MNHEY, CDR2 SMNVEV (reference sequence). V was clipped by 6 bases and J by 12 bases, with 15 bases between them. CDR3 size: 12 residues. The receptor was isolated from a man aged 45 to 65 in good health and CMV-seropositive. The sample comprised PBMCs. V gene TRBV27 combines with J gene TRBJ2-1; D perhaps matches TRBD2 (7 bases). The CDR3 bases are TGTGCCAGCAGGGCCTGGGAGGGGGGGCAGTTCTTC. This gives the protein CASRAWEGGQFF.